The rows below give T cell receptor beta chains drawn from one sample of a study of T cell changes during pregnancy in multiple sclerosis. Some clones are missing from TCRdb's copy, which holds only in-frame ones; the method was immunoSEQ multiplex PCR. The sample records about 67,000 clones, about nine tenths being singletons. This specimen was peripheral blood, taken in the third trimester of pregnancy. The receptors shown here come from a female donor with multiple sclerosis, enrolled in a pregnancy study. CDR3s include the opening cysteine and the closing phenylalanine or tryptophan. The D gene is left open where the match is weak. Clone size is not always given. Where it is, it says once, few, many or a class for expanded clones.

V gene	J gene	clone size	D gene	CDR3 DNA	CDR3 protein
TRBV11-3	TRBJ2-1	-	TRBD1	TGTGCCAGCAGCTTATTTCAGGGGGCCGGTGAGCAGTTCTTC	CASSLFQGAGEQFF
TRBV7-6	TRBJ1-2	-	TRBD1	TGTGCCAGCAGCTTAGACAGACAGGGGTTTTATGGCTACACCTTC	CASSLDRQGFYGYTF
TRBV5-1	TRBJ1-1	-	TRBD1	TGCGCCAGCAGCTCGGGACAGTCCTTGAACACTGAAGCTTTCTTT	CASSSGQSLNTEAFF
TRBV29-1	TRBJ2-5	-	-	TGCAGCGTTGTCGGAGCGGACCAAGAGACCCAGTACTTC	CSVVGADQETQYF
TRBV2	TRBJ1-5	once	-	TGTGCCAGCAGGATGACAGGAACTAATCAGCCCCAGCATTTT	CASRMTGTNQPQHF
TRBV5-6	TRBJ2-2	-	TRBD2	TGTGCCAGCAGCTATGGACTAGCGGGAGGAGCCACCGGGGAGCTGTTTTTT	CASSYGLAGGATGELFF
TRBV5-6	TRBJ2-1	-	-	TGTGCCAGCAGCGCCTACAGGGATCCCTACAATGAGCAGTTCTTC	CASSAYRDPYNEQFF
TRBV7-9	TRBJ1-2	-	TRBD1	TGTGCCAGCAGCTCCATGGACAGGGTCGCCTATGGCTACACCTTC	CASSSMDRVAYGYTF
TRBV7-9	TRBJ1-1	once	-	TGTGCCAGCAGCCCCACTGCGAACACTGAAGCTTTCTTT	CASSPTANTEAFF
TRBV6-1	TRBJ1-2	once	-	TGTGCCAGCAGTGAACCCGGGACATCCTATGGCTACACCTTC	CASSEPGTSYGYTF
TRBV6-6	TRBJ1-4	-	-	TGTGCCAGCAGTTATATTCAACAGGACAAGAAACTGTTTTTT	CASSYIQQDKKLFF
TRBV10-3	TRBJ1-2	-	-	TGTGCCATCAGTGCTTGGGCCTCCTCCAGGGGCTACACCTTC	CAISAWASSRGYTF
TRBV4-3	TRBJ2-2	few	TRBD2	TGCGCCAGCAGCCAAGATGCCCCTAGCGGGTTCAACACCGGGGAGCTGTTTTTT	CASSQDAPSGFNTGELFF
TRBV27	TRBJ2-1	-	-	TGTGCCAGCAGCCCCGAGGCGGGTTTCTCCTACAATGAGCAGTTCTTC	CASSPEAGFSYNEQFF
TRBV18	TRBJ2-7	-	TRBD1	TGTGCCAGCTCACTTAGCCGGGACAGGGGCGACGAGCAGTACTTC	CASSLSRDRGDEQYF
TRBV30	TRBJ1-1	-	-	TGTGCCTCTTTAGAGGAGGGCACTGAAGCTTTCTTT	CASLEEGTEAFF
TRBV5-5	TRBJ2-1	-	-	TGTGCCAGCAGCTCTGGGACTTTGAGCTCCTACAATGAGCAGTTCTTC	CASSSGTLSSYNEQFF
TRBV7-3	TRBJ2-1	-	-	TGTGCCAGCAGCTTAGGCCCAAGCGACAATGAGCAGTTCTTC	CASSLGPSDNEQFF
TRBV19	TRBJ1-5	-	-	TGTGCCAGTAGTATAGAGTGGAGACAGAACAATCAGCCCCAGCATTTT	CASSIEWRQNNQPQHF
TRBV6-1	TRBJ2-7	once	-	TGTGCCAGCAGGCCGGGACAAACCTACGAGCAGTACTTC	CASRPGQTYEQYF
TRBV27	TRBJ1-1	-	-	TGTGCCAGCAGGTCGGGACAAGCGAACACTGAAGCTTTCTTT	CASRSGQANTEAFF
TRBV5-1	TRBJ1-2	once	TRBD1	TGCGCCAGCAGCTTAGGACAGGGGATAAATGGCTACACCTTC	CASSLGQGINGYTF
TRBV7-6	TRBJ2-1	-	TRBD1	TGTGCCAGCAGCTTGGCGGCAGGGGGCGAATATTACAATGAGCAGTTCTTC	CASSLAAGGEYYNEQFF
TRBV10-3	TRBJ2-5	-	TRBD2	TGTGCCATCAGTGAGTGGACTAGCGGGAGAGCTGGGACCCAGTACTTC	CAISEWTSGRAGTQYF
TRBV5-6	TRBJ2-7	-	-	TGTGCCAGCAGCTGGGAGGCGGTCGAGCAGTACTTC	CASSWEAVEQYF
TRBV10-2	TRBJ2-5	once	TRBD2	TGCGCCAGCAGACTAGCGGGGGGCCAAGAGACCCAGTACTTC	CASRLAGGQETQYF
TRBV7-3	TRBJ2-7	-	-	TGTGCCAGCAGCTTAGAACCAACAGGTGAGCAGTACTTC	CASSLEPTGEQYF
TRBV6-1	TRBJ2-6	few	TRBD2	TGTGCCAGCAGTGGCTTGATGACTAGCGGGAAAACTGGGGCCAACGTCCTGACTTTC	CASSGLMTSGKTGANVLTF
TRBV5-1	TRBJ1-1	-	-	TGCGCCAGCAGCTTCCAGGCCTCATCGAACACTGAAGCTTTCTTT	CASSFQASSNTEAFF
TRBV5-1	TRBJ1-2	-	-	TGCGCCAGCAGCTTGACATCATCCGAACCCTGGGGCTACACCTTC	CASSLTSSEPWGYTF
TRBV5-5	TRBJ1-3	-	TRBD1	TGTGCCAGCAGCACCGACAGGGCTAGAAACACCATATATTTT	CASSTDRARNTIYF
TRBV5-1	TRBJ2-7	-	-	TGCGCCAGCAGCTTGGCGCTAGGGGGATCCGAGCAGTACTTC	CASSLALGGSEQYF
TRBV27	TRBJ2-3	-	-	TGTGCCAGCAGCCACTTAACCACAGATACGCAGTATTTT	CASSHLTTDTQYF
TRBV9	TRBJ2-1	-	TRBD1	TGTGCCAGCAGCGTAGGGACAGGGCATTACAATGAGCAGTTCTTC	CASSVGTGHYNEQFF
TRBV7-8	TRBJ2-7	-	-	TGTGCCAGCAGCTCCGGGACAAGAAGATACGAGCAGTACTTC	CASSSGTRRYEQYF
TRBV7-9	TRBJ1-2	-	-	TGTGCCAGCAGCTCAATAATTTTACAGGGAAGTAAGACCTATGGCTACACCTTC	CASSSIILQGSKTYGYTF
TRBV5-4	TRBJ1-1	-	-	TGTGCCAGCAGCTTGGCTCTCTCTGGGGCAGGGAACACTGAAGCTTTCTTT	CASSLALSGAGNTEAFF
TRBV7-2	TRBJ2-1	-	-	TGTGCCAGCAGCAAAGGCGGACAGAACAATGAGCAGTTCTTC	CASSKGGQNNEQFF
TRBV11-3	TRBJ2-1	-	-	TGTGCCAGCAGCTTAGGGGCGACCTTGGGCTACAATGAGCAGTTCTTC	CASSLGATLGYNEQFF
TRBV7-9	TRBJ1-1	-	-	TGTGCCAGCAGCCCGCGTCCGGGGGAGAACACTGAAGCTTTCTTT	CASSPRPGENTEAFF
TRBV11-3	TRBJ2-3	-	TRBD2	TGTGCCAGCAGCTTAGGGATACTAGCGGGACCGGAGGTGGCAGATACGCAGTATTTT	CASSLGILAGPEVADTQYF
TRBV18	TRBJ2-1	once	-	TGTGCCAGCTCACCACGCGGAGGGGCCGATGAGCAGTTCTTC	CASSPRGGADEQFF